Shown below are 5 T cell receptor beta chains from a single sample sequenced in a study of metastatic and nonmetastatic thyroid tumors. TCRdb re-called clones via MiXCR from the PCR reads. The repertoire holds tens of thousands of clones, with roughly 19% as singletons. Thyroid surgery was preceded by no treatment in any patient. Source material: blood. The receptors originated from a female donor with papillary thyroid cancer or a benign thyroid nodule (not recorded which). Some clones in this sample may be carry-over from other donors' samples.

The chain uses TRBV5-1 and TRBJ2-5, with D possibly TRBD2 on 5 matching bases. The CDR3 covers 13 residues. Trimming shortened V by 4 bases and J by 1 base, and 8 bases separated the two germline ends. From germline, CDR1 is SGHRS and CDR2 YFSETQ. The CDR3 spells CASSPRVQETQYF. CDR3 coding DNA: TGCGCCAGCAGCCCGAGGGTCCAAGAGACCCAGTACTTC.

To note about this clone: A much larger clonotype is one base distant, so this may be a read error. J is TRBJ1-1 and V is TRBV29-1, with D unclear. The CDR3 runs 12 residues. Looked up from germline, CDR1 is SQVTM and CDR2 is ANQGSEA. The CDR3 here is CSVSNKNTAAFF. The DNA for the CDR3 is TGCAGCGTCTCTAACAAGAACACTGCAGCTTTCTTT.

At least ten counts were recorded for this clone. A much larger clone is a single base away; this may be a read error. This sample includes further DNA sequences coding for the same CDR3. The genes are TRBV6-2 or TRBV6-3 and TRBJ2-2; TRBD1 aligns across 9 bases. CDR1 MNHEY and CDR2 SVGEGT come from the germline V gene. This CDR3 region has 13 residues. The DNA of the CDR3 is TGTGCCAGACAGGGGGCGCCCACCGGGGAGCTGCTTTTT. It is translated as CARQGAPTGELLF.

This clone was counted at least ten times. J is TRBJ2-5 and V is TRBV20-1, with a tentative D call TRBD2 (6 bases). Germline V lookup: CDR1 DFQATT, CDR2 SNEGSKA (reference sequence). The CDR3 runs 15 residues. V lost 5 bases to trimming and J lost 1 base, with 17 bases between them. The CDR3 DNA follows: TGCAGTGCTCGACCCACCTTGGGGGGCCAAGAGACCCAGTACTTC. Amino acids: CSARPTLGGQETQYF.

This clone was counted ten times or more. The CDR3 bases are TGCAGTGCTAGAGCACTAGGGAGGAAGAATGAAAAACTGTTTTTT. Translated, it gives CSARALGRKNEKLFF. The chain uses TRBV20-1 and TRBJ1-4; D is undetermined. The CDR3 length is 15 residues. Trimming stripped 1 base from V and 5 bases from J, with 14 bases between. Looked up from germline, CDR1 is DFQATT and CDR2 is SNEGSKA (reference sequence).